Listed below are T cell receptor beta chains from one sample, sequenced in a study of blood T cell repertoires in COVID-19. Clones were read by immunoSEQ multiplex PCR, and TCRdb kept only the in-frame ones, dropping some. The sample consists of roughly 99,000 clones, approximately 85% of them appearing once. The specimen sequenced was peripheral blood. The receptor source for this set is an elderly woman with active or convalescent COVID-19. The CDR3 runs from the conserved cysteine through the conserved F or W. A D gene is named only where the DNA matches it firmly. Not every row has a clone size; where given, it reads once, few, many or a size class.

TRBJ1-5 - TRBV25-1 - CASRAGGNQPQHF TGTGCCAGCAGAGCGGGGGGCAATCAGCCCCAGCATTTT
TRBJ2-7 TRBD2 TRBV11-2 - CASSEGLAGSREQYF TGTGCCAGCAGCGAAGGACTAGCGGGGTCGCGGGAGCAGTACTTC
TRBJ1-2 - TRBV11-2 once CASSSGLDSYTF TGTGCCAGCAGCTCCGGGTTGGATAGCTACACCTTC
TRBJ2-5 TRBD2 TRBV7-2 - CASSLLGLAGLQETQYF TGTGCCAGCAGCCTCCTCGGACTAGCGGGGCTCCAAGAGACCCAGTACTTC
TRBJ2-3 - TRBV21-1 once CASSKGNSQLYGSDSTDTQYF TGTGCCAGCAGCAAAGGGAACAGTCAACTTTATGGTAGCGACAGCACAGATACGCAGTATTTT
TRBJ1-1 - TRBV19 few CASSRRGLTEAFF TGTGCCAGTAGTCGCAGGGGCTTGACTGAAGCTTTCTTT
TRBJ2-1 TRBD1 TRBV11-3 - CASSATGASRDEQFF TGTGCCAGCAGCGCTACAGGGGCCTCGAGGGATGAGCAGTTCTTC
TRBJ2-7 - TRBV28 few CASSLLTGYEQYF TGTGCCAGCAGTTTATTAACGGGCTACGAGCAGTACTTC
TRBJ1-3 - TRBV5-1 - CASSRDLQSSGNTIYF TGCGCCAGCAGCCGCGACTTACAAAGCTCTGGAAACACCATATATTTT
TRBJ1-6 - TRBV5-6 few CASSLIPDNSPLHF TGTGCCAGCAGCTTAATACCGGATAATTCACCCCTCCACTTT
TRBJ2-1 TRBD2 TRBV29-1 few CSVPGTSFRNEQFF TGCAGCGTCCCCGGGACTAGCTTTCGGAATGAGCAGTTCTTC
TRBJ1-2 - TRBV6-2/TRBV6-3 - CASSSPARAAGGYTF TGTGCCAGCAGTTCACCGGCTAGAGCGGCTGGCGGCTACACCTTC
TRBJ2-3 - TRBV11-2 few CASSSTRSTDTQYF TGTGCCAGCAGCTCCACTCGTTCGACAGATACGCAGTATTTT
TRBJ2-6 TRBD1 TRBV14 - CASSQEDRVTGANVLTF TGTGCCAGCAGCCAGGAAGACAGGGTAACTGGGGCCAACGTCCTGACTTTC
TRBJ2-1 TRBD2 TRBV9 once CASSEGTSGSSYNEQFF TGTGCCAGCAGCGAGGGGACTAGCGGGAGCTCCTACAATGAGCAGTTCTTC
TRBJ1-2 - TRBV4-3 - CASSQALTGFRTYGYTF TGCGCCAGCAGCCAAGCGTTAACCGGGTTCCGGACTTATGGCTACACCTTC
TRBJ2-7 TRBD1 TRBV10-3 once CAISEGAQGAHEQYF TGTGCCATCAGTGAAGGGGCACAGGGGGCTCACGAGCAGTACTTC
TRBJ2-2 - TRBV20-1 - CSASQNTGELFF TGCAGTGCTAGTCAAAACACCGGGGAGCTGTTTTTT
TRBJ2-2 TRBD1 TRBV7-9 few CASSSGTGVTGELFF TGTGCCAGCAGCTCCGGGACAGGGGTGACCGGGGAGCTGTTTTTT
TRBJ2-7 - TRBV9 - CASSVGGESSYEQYF TGTGCCAGCAGCGTAGGGGGCGAAAGCTCCTACGAGCAGTACTTC